The TCR beta chain described here comes from a study of cytomegalovirus exposure and HLA in healthy donors. Trimming pared 4 bases from V and 2 bases from J, leaving 9 bases between. The CDR3 has 14 residues. Per germline, CDR1 MDHEN and CDR2 SYDVKM. In this sample, this clone turned up once. In the PCR, 60 Vbeta and 13 Jbeta primers were used. Clones were sequenced by immunoSEQ multiplex PCR, and TCRdb holds only the in-frame ones, with some missing. The sample consists of approximately 97,000 clones, about 79% of them appearing once. The chain has TRBV28 and TRBJ1-5, with a possible D match to TRBD1 (6 bases). This clonotype originated in a male donor in good health and CMV-seropositive. Sequenced input: PBMCs. The CDR3 nucleotides are TGTGCCAGCAGTTCCTCAGGGGGCAATCAGCCCCAGCATTTT. Protein sequence: CASSSSGGNQPQHF.